These 26 T cell receptor beta chains came from one sample sequenced in a study of cytomegalovirus exposure and HLA in healthy donors. The study ran its PCR with 60 Vbeta and 13 Jbeta primers. The data were produced by immunoSEQ multiplex PCR, yet TCRdb's version contains in-frame clones alone and is incomplete. This table holds about 160,000 clones, 70% to 85% found once. Sequencing input: PBMCs. The receptors here all came from a woman in her 30s in good health and CMV-seronegative.

The CDR3 is CASSIETSGYTGELFF. The DNA for the CDR3 is TGTGCCAGTAGTATAGAAACTAGCGGATACACCGGGGAGCTGTTTTTT. The chain has TRBV19 and TRBJ2-2; 8 nucleotides match TRBD2. V gave up 0 bases and J gave up 3 bases; unmatched junction bases: 3. The CDR3 is 16 amino acids. Germline loops: CDR1 LNHDA, CDR2 SQIVND (reference sequence).

This clone has just one count. The J gene is TRBJ2-1, the V gene TRBV7-8, with 10 bases fitting TRBD2. This CDR3 contains 15 residues. Germline-derived CDR1 and CDR2 are SGHVS and FQNEAQ. The ends lost 2 bases at V and 7 bases at J; junction bases unmatched: 5. CDR3 sequence (DNA): TGTGCCAGCAGCTTACCAGCGGGAGGGCCAAATGAGCAGTTCTTC. Protein: CASSLPAGGPNEQFF.

This sequence joins TRBV7-3 and TRBJ1-2, with a tentative D call TRBD1 (5 bases). The germline V gene has CDR1 SGHTA and CDR2 FQGTGA. Trimming cost V 1 base and J 4 bases, with 10 bases left between them. This CDR3 has 14 amino acids. CDR3 coding DNA: TGTGCCAGCAGCTTAAATCCGGGGGGCTATGGCTACACCTTC. Encoded protein: CASSLNPGGYGYTF. Combining the CDR3 with reference TRBV7-3 and TRBJ1-2 gives the whole variable domain GAGVSQTPSNKVTEKGKYVELRCDPISGHTALYWYRQSLGQGPEFLIYFQGTGAADDSGLPNDRFFAVRPEGSVSTLKIQRTERGDSAVYLCASSLNPGGYGYTFGSGTRLTVV.

This chain joins TRBV27 and TRBJ2-1; TRBD2 matches at 9 bases. CDR3 length equals 16 residues. Germline assignment: CDR1 MNHEY and CDR2 SMNVEV (reference sequence). V was pared by 6 bases and J by 2 bases, with 8 bases of the junction left unmatched. CDR3 sequence reads: CASRPGLAEPYNEQFF. DNA for the CDR3: TGTGCCAGCAGACCGGGACTAGCCGAACCCTACAATGAGCAGTTCTTC.

This clone turned up a few times. The junction and the germline gene differ at one end; a read error may be behind it. The chain has TRBV7-9 and TRBJ1-6; no clear D gene. Germline assignment: CDR1 SEHNR and CDR2 FQNEAQ (reference sequence). CDR3 length: 12 residues. The CDR3 protein is CSSSFNNSPLHF. The CDR3 DNA reads TGTTCCAGCAGCTTTAATAATTCACCCCTCCACTTT.

The J gene is TRBJ2-7, the V gene TRBV4-2, with TRBD2 matching 7 bases. The CDR3 runs 14 residues. V shed 1 base and J 0 bases; nucleotides not matched to a gene: 0. The germline V gene has CDR1 LGHNA and CDR2 YNFKEQ. The CDR3 DNA reads as TGTGCCAGCAGCCAAGGGGACTACTCCTACGAGCAGTACTTC. Translation gives CASSQGDYSYEQYF.

The genes are TRBV27 and TRBJ2-1; 7 bases are shared with TRBD1. Germline CDR1 is MNHEY and CDR2 is SMNVEV (reference sequence). With 5 bases clipped from V and 6 bases from J, the junction kept 7 bases outside the gene matches. The CDR3 runs 14 residues. DNA for the CDR3: TGTGCCAGCAGTCAGGGCAGGGGGATCAATGAGCAGTTCTTC. This gives the protein CASSQGRGINEQFF.

The chain recombines TRBV5-4 with TRBJ2-3, with 8 bases aligning to TRBD2. The V and J ends lost 4 bases and 0 bases, in that order; junction bases with no gene match: 4. The CDR3 consists of 15 residues. The germline CDR1 and CDR2 sequences are SGHNT and YYREEE (reference sequence). In DNA, the CDR3 is TGTGCCAGCAGCCCCCCTAGCGGGAGCACAGATACGCAGTATTTT. Encoded protein: CASSPPSGSTDTQYF.

This clone was seen a handful of times. V usage is TRBV27 and J usage is TRBJ1-1; no definite D call. The V end was cut by 7 bases, the J end by 3 bases, with 15 bases between. Germline CDR1 and CDR2: MNHEY and SMNVEV (reference sequence). The CDR3 consists of 14 residues. Here the CDR3 reads CASKMTGWHTEAFF. CDR3 sequence (DNA): TGTGCCAGCAAAATGACGGGTTGGCACACTGAAGCTTTCTTT.

This chain joins TRBV19 and TRBJ1-5; D is perhaps TRBD1 (6 bases). This CDR3 spans 16 amino acids. Germline V CDR1 and CDR2: LNHDA, SQIVND (reference sequence). Deletions cut 0 bases from V and 4 bases from J, with 13 bases between. CDR3 amino acids: CASSIEPRQGNQPQHF. The CDR3 coding sequence is TGTGCCAGTAGTATAGAACCCCGGCAGGGGAATCAGCCCCAGCATTTT.

The chain links TRBV11-2 to TRBJ1-2; 9 bases agree with TRBD1. Germline trimming cut 3 bases from V and 1 base from J; bases unmatched to any gene: 6. CDR1 and CDR2 (germline): SGHAT, FQNNGV. The length of the CDR3 is 16 residues. The DNA of the CDR3 is TGTGCCAGCAGCTTCGGGACAGGGTCGAGTAACTATGGCTACACCTTC. This codes for CASSFGTGSSNYGYTF.

The chain uses TRBV2 and TRBJ2-7, with 9 nucleotides matching TRBD1. This CDR3 has 12 residues. Germline CDR1 is SNHLY and CDR2 is FYNNEI. The V gene end was trimmed by 6 bases and the J gene end by 3 bases; junction bases not matched to a gene: 0. CDR3 sequence: CASRDRGYEQYF. DNA of the CDR3: TGTGCCAGCAGGGACAGGGGCTACGAGCAGTACTTC.

This chain connects TRBV11-2 to TRBJ2-1; unclear D gene. The CDR3 has 16 residues. Germline V gives CDR1 SGHAT, CDR2 FQNNGV. V was cut by 1 base and J by 6 bases, with 16 bases left in between. The CDR3 nucleotides read TGTGCCAGCAGCTTAGGGTTCGGTGTTAGAGTCAATGAGCAGTTCTTC. Protein sequence: CASSLGFGVRVNEQFF.

The rearrangement links TRBV27 to TRBJ1-1; TRBD1 agrees at 7 bases. This CDR3 is built from 14 residues. The trim removed 3 bases at V and 4 bases at J, leaving 5 bases unmatched. In germline, CDR1 is MNHEY, CDR2 SMNVEV (reference sequence). The CDR3 nucleotides read TGTGCCAGCAGTTTCAGGGGGGAGAGCACTGAAGCTTTCTTT. It is translated as CASSFRGESTEAFF.

The V call is TRBV27, the J call TRBJ1-2; D is uncertain. The germline gives CDR1 MNHEY, CDR2 SMNVEV (reference sequence). The CDR3 contains 14 residues. The V end lost 3 bases, the J end lost 8 bases, and 16 bases lay between the germline ends. DNA for the CDR3: TGTGCCAGCAGTTTCCACCTGAACAAGAGGGGCTACACCTTC. This encodes CASSFHLNKRGYTF.

Here the CDR3 reads CASSTYRDSNTEAFF. CDR3 DNA sequence: TGTGCCAGTAGTACTTACCGGGACAGCAACACTGAAGCTTTCTTT. The chain employs TRBV19 and TRBJ1-1; the match to TRBD1 covers 7 bases. Trimming at V came to 4 bases and at J to 2 bases, leaving 7 bases not matched to a gene. Germline CDR1 reads LNHDA; CDR2 reads SQIVND (reference sequence). This CDR3 comprises 15 residues. Combining the CDR3 with reference TRBV19 and TRBJ1-1 gives the whole variable domain DGGITQSPKYLFRKEGQNVTLSCEQNLNHDAMYWYRQDPGQGLRLIYYSQIVNDFQKGDIAEGYSVSREKKESFPLTVTSAQKNPTAFYLCASSTYRDSNTEAFFGQGTRLTVV.

The chain joins TRBV28 to TRBJ2-3, with D possibly TRBD2 on 7 matching bases. V shed 11 bases and J shed 0 bases, with 21 bases lying between them. Germline loops: CDR1 MDHEN, CDR2 SYDVKM. The CDR3 runs to 16 residues. The CDR3 sequence: CAGRGGGRGSTDTQYF. The CDR3 nucleotides read TGTGCCGGCCGAGGAGGGGGGCGGGGGAGCACAGATACGCAGTATTTT.

The DNA of the CDR3 is TGTGCCAGCAGGCCAGGGACTAGCACAGATACGCAGTATTTT. Translation: CASRPGTSTDTQYF. The gene calls are TRBV2 and TRBJ2-3; tentative D call: TRBD2 (6 bases). V gave up 6 bases and J gave up 0 bases, with 10 bases separating them. Looked up from germline, CDR1 is SNHLY and CDR2 is FYNNEI. The CDR3 has 14 amino acids.

This clone was observed once. J is TRBJ2-1 and V is TRBV7-2; 7 nucleotides match TRBD1. In germline, CDR1 is SGHTA, CDR2 FQGNSA. The CDR3 has 15 residues. With 5 bases clipped from V and 4 bases from J, the junction kept 8 bases outside the gene matches. In DNA, the CDR3 is TGTGCCAGCAGCCCCGGGACAGTGCCTTACAATGAGCAGTTCTTC. This encodes CASSPGTVPYNEQFF.

DNA for the CDR3: TGTGCCAGCTCACCACCATACAGTCGGAACACTGAAGCTTTCTTT. It is translated as CASSPPYSRNTEAFF. V is TRBV18 and J is TRBJ1-1; D unclear. Germline V lookup: CDR1 KGHSH, CDR2 LQKENI. This CDR3 region has 15 residues. Between the trimmed V and J ends, which lost 0 bases and 1 base, there was a span of 9 bases.

The chain employs TRBV12-2 and TRBJ2-6; the D segment call TRBD2 is taken from the table without a DNA check. TRBV12-2 is a recognized pseudogene. CDR3 length equals 18 residues. CDR3 sequence reads: CASRLARRELSGANVLTF. In DNA, the CDR3 is TGTGCAAGTCGCTTAGCGCGGCGGGAACTCTCTGGGGCCAACGTCCTGACTTTC.

This chain connects TRBV6-1 to TRBJ2-7; 9 bases are a match to TRBD2. There are 14 residues in the CDR3. Germline values: CDR1 MNHNS, CDR2 SASEGT. The ends lost 1 base at V and 6 bases at J; junction bases unmatched: 4. CDR3 bases: TGTGCCAGCAGTGAAGTACGCGGGGGGGCCGAGCAGTACTTC. As protein: CASSEVRGGAEQYF.

The chain is built from TRBV15 and TRBJ2-1, with D hard to call. Trimming pared 8 bases from V and 3 bases from J, leaving 17 bases between. Germline V gene lookup returns CDR1 LNHNV and CDR2 YYDKDF (reference sequence). The CDR3 extends over 15 amino acids. The CDR3 DNA is TGTGCCACCTCCTTGGCAGGCCAAAGCTACAATGAGCAGTTCTTC. Residues: CATSLAGQSYNEQFF.

The chain combines TRBV4-1 with TRBJ2-7, with TRBD2 matching over 12 bases. The CDR3 length is 18 residues. Losses at the gene ends were 4 bases for V and 0 bases for J; bases not matched to a gene: 10. Germline CDR1 reads MGHRA; CDR2 reads YSYEKL. The chain's CDR3 is CASSRSSGRALSSYEQYF. The CDR3, as DNA: TGCGCCAGCAGCCGATCTAGCGGGAGGGCCTTAAGCTCCTACGAGCAGTACTTC.

V gene TRBV5-1 combines with J gene TRBJ2-3; 9 bases are shared with TRBD2. CDR1 is SGHRS, CDR2 YFSETQ, per germline. V lost 1 base, J lost 3 bases, and 3 bases stayed unmatched. This CDR3 has 15 residues. The CDR3 bases are TGCGCCAGCAGCTTGAGTCTAGCGGGGACAGATACGCAGTATTTT. This gives the protein CASSLSLAGTDTQYF. The complete variable domain, with remaining parts taken from reference TRBV5-1 and TRBJ2-3, reads KAGVTQTPRYLIKTRGQQVTLSCSPISGHRSVSWYQQTPGQGLQFLFEYFSETQRNKGNFPGRFSGRQFSNSRSEMNVSTLELGDSALYLCASSLSLAGTDTQYFGPGTRLTVL.

The CDR3 here is CASSIGPQGRHYGYTF. The CDR3 DNA is TGTGCCAGTAGTATAGGCCCCCAGGGCAGGCACTATGGCTACACCTTC. The chain joins TRBV19 to TRBJ1-2; perhaps TRBD1 as D (5 bases). V was pared by 1 base and J by 3 bases, with 15 bases between. Germline values: CDR1 LNHDA, CDR2 SQIVND (reference sequence). The CDR3 totals 16 residues.